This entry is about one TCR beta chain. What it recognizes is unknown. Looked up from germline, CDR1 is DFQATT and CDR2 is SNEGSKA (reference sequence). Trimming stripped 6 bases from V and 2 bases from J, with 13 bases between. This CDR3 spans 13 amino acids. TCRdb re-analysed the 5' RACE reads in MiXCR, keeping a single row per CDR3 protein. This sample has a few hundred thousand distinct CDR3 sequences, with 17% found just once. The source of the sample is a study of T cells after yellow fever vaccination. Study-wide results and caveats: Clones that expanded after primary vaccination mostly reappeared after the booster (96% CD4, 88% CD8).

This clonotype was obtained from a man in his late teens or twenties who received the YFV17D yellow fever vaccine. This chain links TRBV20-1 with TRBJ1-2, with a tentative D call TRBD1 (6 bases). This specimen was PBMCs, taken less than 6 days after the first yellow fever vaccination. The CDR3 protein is CSAAGTRNYGYTF. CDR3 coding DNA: TGCAGTGCGGCCGGGACACGGAACTATGGCTACACCTTC.